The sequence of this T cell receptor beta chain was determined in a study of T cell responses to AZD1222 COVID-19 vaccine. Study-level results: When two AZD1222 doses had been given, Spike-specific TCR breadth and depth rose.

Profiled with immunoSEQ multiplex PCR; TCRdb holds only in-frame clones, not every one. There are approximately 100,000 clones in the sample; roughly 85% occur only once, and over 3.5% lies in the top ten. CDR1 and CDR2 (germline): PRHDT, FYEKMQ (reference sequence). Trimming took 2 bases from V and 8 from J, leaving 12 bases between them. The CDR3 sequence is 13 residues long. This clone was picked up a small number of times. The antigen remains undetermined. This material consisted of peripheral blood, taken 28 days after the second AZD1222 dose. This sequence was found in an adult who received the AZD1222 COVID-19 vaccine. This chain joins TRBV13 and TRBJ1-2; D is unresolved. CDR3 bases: TGTGCCAGCAGCTTAAGAGGGTTAGGAGGCTACACCTTC. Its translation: CASSLRGLGGYTF. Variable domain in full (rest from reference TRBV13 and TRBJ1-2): AAGVIQSPRHLIKEKRETATLKCYPIPRHDTVYWYQQGPGQDPQFLISFYEKMQSDKGSIPDRFSAQQFSDYHSELNMSSLELGDSALYFCASSLRGLGGYTFGSGTRLTVV.